One TCR beta chain is described in this entry. With 3 bases clipped from V and 8 bases from J, the junction kept 1 base outside the gene matches. This CDR3 is built from 12 residues. These data originate in a study of blood T cell repertoires in COVID-19. Study at large: The samples span acute and convalescent COVID-19 from the United States, Italy and Spain. Sources were T cells, B-cell-depleted T cells, or PBMCs; the material itself was cDNA or gDNA.

Sequencing used immunoSEQ multiplex PCR; TCRdb keeps in-frame clones, though not all of them. The data contain some 100,000 clones, 80% to 90% of them singletons. The receptor was derived from a woman in her 70s with acute or convalescent COVID-19. The material sequenced was peripheral blood. This sequence joins TRBV12-3 or TRBV12-4 and TRBJ2-1; 7 bases are a match to TRBD2. CDR3 sequence (DNA): TGTGCCAGCAGTTTGGGGGGGGATGAGCAGTTCTTC. Its protein is CASSLGGDEQFF.